The 14 T cell receptor beta chains reported below all come from one sample, sequenced in a study of T-cell memory formation after mild COVID-19. TCRdb independently ran MiXCR on the 5' RACE reads; one entry per CDR3 protein. The sample has 450,000 to 650,000 distinct CDR3 sequences, under 20% seen once. Material for sequencing was PBMCs or a T cell subset sorted from them (not recorded which). The receptors come from an adult woman who had mild COVID-19 (a few samples of this study predate the infection). Cell type and time point are not known.

The J gene is TRBJ1-2, the V gene TRBV2; D is unresolved. Germline V gives CDR1 SNHLY, CDR2 FYNNEI. Trimming left V 7 bases short and J 4 bases short, with 10 bases between. The CDR3 spans 12 residues. CDR3 sequence: CASIGRAYGYTF. The CDR3 DNA reads as TGTGCCAGCATCGGGAGGGCCTATGGCTACACCTTC.

The V and J genes are TRBV5-1 and TRBJ2-2; TRBD2 might be the D (6 bases). This CDR3 is 14 amino acids long. V was pared by 5 bases and J by 3 bases, with 11 bases between. Per the germline V gene, CDR1 is SGHRS and CDR2 is YFSETQ. Here the CDR3 DNA reads TGCGCCAGCAGGGGGAGGCCCGACACCGGGGAGCTGTTTTTT. This translates into CASRGRPDTGELFF.

This clonotype was counted only a few times. The rearrangement uses TRBV20-1 and TRBJ2-3; 10 bases are a match to TRBD1. The CDR3 has 14 amino acids. Germline V gene lookup returns CDR1 DFQATT and CDR2 SNEGSKA (reference sequence). Trimming cost V 6 bases and J 2 bases; bases outside gene matches: 5. This CDR3 is CSALRQGATDTQYF. The CDR3 DNA follows: TGCAGTGCCTTACGACAGGGGGCCACAGATACGCAGTATTTT.

Only a few counts were recorded for this clonotype. The CDR3: CASSLAAGPYEQYF. CDR3 coding DNA: TGTGCCAGCAGCTTAGCAGCAGGGCCCTACGAGCAGTACTTC. V and J are TRBV7-9 and TRBJ2-7, with D perhaps matching TRBD1 (5 bases). Germline CDR1 and CDR2: SEHNR and FQNEAQ (reference sequence). Trimming took off 0 bases at V and 2 bases at J, with 8 bases between the two ends. The CDR3 runs to 14 residues.

In this sample, this clonotype turned up a few times. The chain links TRBV3-1 to TRBJ2-4; TRBD2 matches 7 bases. Trimming cost V 0 bases and J 0 bases; bases outside gene matches: 2. Germline V CDR1 and CDR2: LGHDT, YNNKEL (reference sequence). The length of the CDR3 is 16 residues. The CDR3 protein is CASSQDAGVAKNIQYF. Written as DNA, the CDR3 is TGTGCCAGCAGCCAAGACGCGGGAGTAGCCAAAAACATTCAGTACTTC.

This chain connects TRBV7-6 to TRBJ1-1; D unclear. The V gene lost 4 bases and the J gene lost 10 bases, with 13 bases spanning the gap. CDR3 length: 12 amino acids. Germline CDR1 is SGHVS and CDR2 is FNYEAQ. CDR3 coding DNA: TGTGCCAGCAGCTCCCTTGTGGGTGGAGCTTTCTTT. Translated: CASSSLVGGAFF. The full variable domain, with the rest looked up from reference TRBV7-6 and TRBJ1-1, is GAGVSQSPRYKVTKRGQDVALRCDPISGHVSLYWYRQALGQGPEFLTYFNYEAQQDKSGLPNDRFSAERPEGSISTLTIQRTEQRDSAMYRCASSSLVGGAFFGQGTRLTVV.

The rearrangement uses TRBV20-1 and TRBJ2-2; 10 nucleotides line up with TRBD2. The CDR3 runs 16 residues. In germline, CDR1 is DFQATT, CDR2 SNEGSKA (reference sequence). Trimming cost V 3 bases and J 2 bases; bases outside gene matches: 6. The CDR3 here is CSARDSGGLNTGELFF. The DNA of the CDR3 is TGCAGTGCTAGGGATAGCGGGGGGCTCAACACCGGGGAGCTGTTTTTT.

This clonotype has only a few counts. This chain connects TRBV7-9 to TRBJ1-5, with TRBD1 matching 7 bases. The trim removed 4 bases at V and 3 bases at J, leaving 9 bases unmatched. The CDR3 is 16 amino acids. Per the germline V gene, CDR1 is SEHNR and CDR2 is FQNEAQ (reference sequence). CDR3 protein: CASSSQGGLLNQPQHF. CDR3 nucleotide sequence: TGTGCCAGCAGCTCGCAGGGGGGGCTTCTCAATCAGCCCCAGCATTTT.

This clonotype has more than one count but fewer than ten. The rearrangement joins TRBV11-2 to TRBJ2-2; no clear D gene. The germline V and J ends were trimmed by 5 bases and 1 base, with 11 bases remaining between them. The CDR3 loop spans 15 amino acids. Germline V gene lookup returns CDR1 SGHAT and CDR2 FQNNGV. In nucleotides, the CDR3 is TGTGCCAGCAGCCATTTAACAATGAACACCGGGGAGCTGTTTTTT. Translating gives CASSHLTMNTGELFF.

This clonotype came up a few times. The chain joins TRBV3-1 to TRBJ2-4; D is perhaps TRBD2 (6 bases). V lost 2 bases and J lost 7, with 15 bases in between. The CDR3 totals 15 residues. Per germline, CDR1 LGHDT and CDR2 YNNKEL (reference sequence). The chain's CDR3 is CASSQRGSGVNIQYF. Here the CDR3 DNA reads TGTGCCAGCAGCCAACGGGGGTCCGGAGTGAACATTCAGTACTTC.

This clonotype was detected only a few times. The chain has TRBV6-1 and TRBJ1-5; D may be TRBD1 (6 bases). V lost 4 bases, J lost 0 bases, and 13 bases lay in between. The length of the CDR3 is 16 residues. From germline, CDR1 is MNHNS and CDR2 SASEGT. The CDR3 loop is CASSGAGGLSNQPQHF. CDR3 coding DNA: TGTGCCAGCAGTGGCGCGGGGGGCCTTAGCAATCAGCCCCAGCATTTT.

The V call is TRBV5-1, the J call TRBJ2-1; D is ambiguous. Germline V gives CDR1 SGHRS, CDR2 YFSETQ. Trimming shortened V by 0 bases and J by 0 bases, and 13 bases separated the two germline ends. The CDR3 has 17 amino acids. The DNA of the CDR3 is TGCGCCAGCAGCTTGGATGGCAGAGCCAGCTCCTACAATGAGCAGTTCTTC. As protein: CASSLDGRASSYNEQFF. Drawing the rest from reference TRBV5-1 and TRBJ2-1, the complete variable domain is KAGVTQTPRYLIKTRGQQVTLSCSPISGHRSVSWYQQTPGQGLQFLFEYFSETQRNKGNFPGRFSGRQFSNSRSEMNVSTLELGDSALYLCASSLDGRASSYNEQFFGPGTRLTVL.

The V call is TRBV2, the J call TRBJ2-2, with a weak D call TRBD2 (6 bases). This CDR3 has 14 amino acids. The germline V and J ends were trimmed by 3 bases and 9 bases, with 14 bases remaining between them. CDR1 SNHLY and CDR2 FYNNEI come from the germline V gene. The CDR3 protein is CASSEGLPVRELFF. The CDR3 nucleotides read TGTGCCAGCAGTGAGGGACTCCCCGTTCGGGAGCTGTTTTTT.

This chain connects TRBV20-1 to TRBJ2-7; no clear D. Germline-derived CDR1 and CDR2 are DFQATT and SNEGSKA (reference sequence). The CDR3 runs 13 residues. Trimming stripped 4 bases from V and 7 bases from J, with 17 bases between. In DNA form, the CDR3 reads TGCAGTGCTATGAGTGGGCCAGAAGGGGAGCAGTACTTC. Its protein product is CSAMSGPEGEQYF.